This passage covers 32 T cell receptor beta chains from one sample sequenced in a study of a mutant IDH1 vaccine in newly diagnosed glioma. Only in-frame clones appear in the TCRdb table, and some are missing; sequencing was by immunoSEQ multiplex PCR. The sample includes 50,000 to 70,000 clones, roughly 68% of them seen just once. Time point of the sample: week 35, safety follow-up. A 20-mer mutant IDH1 peptide at 300 ug was injected subcutaneously with topical imiquimod. Their antigen targets remain unknown. Sequencing was performed on PBMCs, taken from a glioma patient whose treatment included an IDH1 peptide vaccine. These receptors originate from a man over 45 with glioma.

The rearrangement joins TRBV30 to TRBJ2-6, with D perhaps given as TRBD1 or TRBD2 (5 bases each). CDR1 is GTSNPN and CDR2 is SVGIG in the germline V gene (reference sequence). Trimming left V 2 bases short and J 0 bases short, with 11 bases between. This CDR3 contains 16 residues. The DNA of the CDR3 is TGTGCCTGGAGTCCCGGGACGGCCTCTGGGGCCAACGTCCTGACTTTC. Encoded protein: CAWSPGTASGANVLTF.

The count of this clone is one. Different DNA sequences within this sample yield the same CDR3. V usage is TRBV29-1 and J usage is TRBJ2-7, with 8 positions matching TRBD1. The CDR3 is 13 amino acids. Germline-derived CDR1 and CDR2 are SQVTM and ANQGSEA. Trimming took 4 bases from V and 3 from J; bases not matched to a gene: 5. The CDR3 loop is CSVGTGGYYEQYF. The CDR3 region has the DNA TGCAGCGTTGGTACAGGGGGATACTACGAGCAGTACTTC.

The CDR3 DNA is TGTGCCAGCAGTCCAGCGGGCAATCAGCCCCAGCATTTT. Encoded protein: CASSPAGNQPQHF. The chain links TRBV6-5 to TRBJ1-5; D call uncertain. CDR3 length: 13 residues. Germline CDR1 MNHEY, CDR2 SVGAGI. V lost 5 bases to trimming and J lost 2 bases, with 7 bases between them.

The chain recombines TRBV9 with TRBJ2-6; D unclear. Trimming stripped 2 bases from V and 0 bases from J, with 3 bases between. CDR1 is SGDLS and CDR2 is YYNGEE in the germline V gene. The CDR3 is 14 residues long. This CDR3 is CASSVISGANVLTF. The CDR3 DNA sequence: TGTGCCAGCAGCGTTATCTCTGGGGCCAACGTCCTGACTTTC.

The DNA of the CDR3 is TGTGCCAGCTCACCACCGAGCCGGTACGAGCAGTACTTC. Translating gives CASSPPSRYEQYF. The genes are TRBV18 and TRBJ2-7; D gene ambiguous. Trimming took 0 bases from V and 4 from J, leaving 7 bases between them. From germline, CDR1 is KGHSH and CDR2 LQKENI. This CDR3 has 13 amino acids.

The chain uses TRBV14 and TRBJ1-1; 7 nucleotides align to TRBD1. V was clipped by 5 bases and J by 14 bases; unmatched bases: 14. In germline, CDR1 is SGHDN, CDR2 FVKESK. CDR3 length equals 13 residues. The CDR3 region is CASSSWGTVWVFF. CDR3 nucleotides: TGTGCCAGCAGCTCTTGGGGGACAGTTTGGGTATTCTTT.

This clone was observed once. The chain recombines TRBV6-5 with TRBJ2-1; TRBD1 matches 7 bases. CDR1 is MNHEY and CDR2 is SVGAGI in the germline V gene. J was trimmed by 2 bases and V by 2 bases; bases with no gene match: 6. The CDR3 consists of 16 residues. The CDR3 sequence: CASSYGLGQPYNEQFF. DNA for the CDR3: TGTGCCAGCAGTTACGGCCTGGGACAGCCCTACAATGAGCAGTTCTTC.

This chain joins TRBV19 and TRBJ1-1; D remains ambiguous. Trimming stripped 3 bases from V and 5 bases from J, with 7 bases between. CDR1 and CDR2 (germline): LNHDA, SQIVND (reference sequence). The CDR3 length is 12 residues. The CDR3 reads CASSIGLTEAFF. The CDR3 DNA reads as TGTGCCAGTAGTATCGGGTTAACTGAAGCTTTCTTT.

The V gene is TRBV4-2, the J gene TRBJ2-3, with no clear D. Germline V gene lookup returns CDR1 LGHNA and CDR2 YNFKEQ. V lost 3 bases, J lost 11 bases, and 9 bases lay in between. The CDR3 extends over 11 amino acids. CDR3 bases: TGTGCCAGCAGCCAGGGCGCCTTGCAGTATTTT. Translating gives CASSQGALQYF.

The chain links TRBV5-6 to TRBJ1-2, with 10 bases lining up with TRBD1. Germline V gene data show CDR1 as SGHDT and CDR2 as YYEEEE. V dropped 1 base and J dropped 4; count of bases not matched to a gene: 10. This CDR3 has 17 residues. The CDR3 bases are TGTGCCAGCAGCTTGTCCGGACAGGGGGGTTTAGGCTATGGCTACACCTTC. The encoded protein is CASSLSGQGGLGYGYTF. Drawing the rest from reference TRBV5-6 and TRBJ1-2, the complete variable domain is DAGVTQSPTHLIKTRGQQVTLRCSPKSGHDTVSWYQQALGQGPQFIFQYYEEEERQRGNFPDRFSGHQFPNYSSELNVNALLLGDSALYLCASSLSGQGGLGYGYTFGSGTRLTVV.

The genes are TRBV6-1 and TRBJ1-2; 7 bases fit TRBD1. Trimming at V came to 7 bases and at J to 7 bases, leaving 3 bases not matched to a gene. CDR1 and CDR2 from the germline V gene are MNHNS and SASEGT. The CDR3 runs 11 residues. The DNA of the CDR3 is TGTGCCAGCATGACAGGGTTTGGCTACACCTTC. It yields the protein CASMTGFGYTF.

The gene calls are TRBV27 and TRBJ1-5, with 8 positions matching TRBD1. The germline CDR1 and CDR2 sequences are MNHEY and SMNVEV (reference sequence). The CDR3 runs to 15 residues. Unmatched junction bases numbered 9, after V lost 5 bases and J lost 6 bases. As DNA, the CDR3 is TGTGCCAGCAGTGGGTCTAGAACAGGGGGTCAGCCCCAGCATTTT. It codes for CASSGSRTGGQPQHF.

This clone has more than one count but fewer than ten. The sample has other DNA sequences that encode this CDR3 too. The chain is built from TRBV30 and TRBJ1-1; 7 bases are shared with TRBD1. The CDR3 loop spans 14 amino acids. After removal of 2 bases from V and 0 bases from J, the junction contained 3 bases not matched to a gene. Germline assignment: CDR1 GTSNPN and CDR2 SVGIG (reference sequence). Here the CDR3 DNA reads TGTGCCTGGAGTAAGGGACAGTTGAACACTGAAGCTTTCTTT. This sequence encodes CAWSKGQLNTEAFF.

This chain joins TRBV18 and TRBJ2-1; the match to TRBD1 covers 10 bases. After removal of 0 bases from V and 10 bases from J, the junction contained 6 bases not matched to a gene. Germline CDR1 reads KGHSH; CDR2 reads LQKENI. This CDR3 is 15 amino acids long. CDR3 DNA: TGTGCCAGCTCACCACCAGGGGGACAGGGGCTAGAGCAGTTCTTC. Its protein is CASSPPGGQGLEQFF.

This clone is termed medium-sized. The gene calls are TRBV5-1 and TRBJ2-3; D perhaps matches TRBD1 (6 bases). CDR1 is SGHRS, CDR2 YFSETQ, per germline. Trimming took 2 bases from V and 5 from J, leaving 15 bases between them. This CDR3 has 15 residues. CDR3 bases: TGCGCCAGCAGCTTTTGGCAGGGGAGAGGAGATACGCAGTATTTT. Its protein product is CASSFWQGRGDTQYF.

V and J are TRBV4-2 and TRBJ2-7, with 7 nucleotides matching TRBD1. Germline V gene data show CDR1 as LGHNA and CDR2 as YNFKEQ. V shed 0 bases and J 6 bases; nucleotides not matched to a gene: 11. This CDR3 region has 16 residues. The CDR3 region has the DNA TGTGCCAGCAGCCAAGATATTAAAAAGGCAGGGGGCGAGCAGTACTTC. Translated, it gives CASSQDIKKAGGEQYF.

This clone was picked up a small number of times. The V and J genes are TRBV6-1 and TRBJ1-5; 10 positions match TRBD1. The CDR3 extends over 15 amino acids. Germline V lookup: CDR1 MNHNS, CDR2 SASEGT. Germline trimming cut 7 bases from V and 5 bases from J; bases unmatched to any gene: 8. The CDR3 region is CASTRDRGGYQPQHF. As DNA, the CDR3 is TGTGCCAGCACCCGGGACAGGGGAGGATATCAGCCCCAGCATTTT.

This sequence joins TRBV9 and TRBJ2-7; a possible D gene is TRBD1 (7 bases). The germline V gene has CDR1 SGDLS and CDR2 YYNGEE. With 2 bases removed from V and 7 bases from J, the gap between germline ends came to 22 bases. The CDR3 runs 16 residues. The CDR3 loop is CASSVGTAQTAGEQYF. In nucleotides, the CDR3 is TGTGCCAGCAGCGTCGGGACAGCACAAACGGCGGGGGAGCAGTACTTC.

The chain has TRBV9 and TRBJ1-3; no clear D. Per the germline V gene, CDR1 is SGDLS and CDR2 is YYNGEE. Between the trimmed V and J ends, which lost 6 bases and 4 bases, there was a span of 11 bases. CDR3 length equals 13 residues. The CDR3 protein is CASTAAQGNTIYF. The CDR3 DNA follows: TGTGCCAGCACCGCAGCACAGGGAAACACCATATATTTT.

The V gene is TRBV27, the J gene TRBJ2-2, with D possibly TRBD2 on 6 matching bases. Germline CDR1 reads MNHEY; CDR2 reads SMNVEV (reference sequence). The CDR3 consists of 15 residues. The V end lost 3 bases, the J end lost 3 bases, and 11 bases lay between the germline ends. The CDR3 DNA reads as TGTGCCAGCAGTTTGCGGGGTAGGGACACCGGGGAGCTGTTTTTT. This gives the protein CASSLRGRDTGELFF.

The chain links TRBV30 to TRBJ2-5, with 9 bases that match TRBD1. The V and J ends lost 3 bases and 5 bases, in that order; junction bases with no gene match: 4. The CDR3 covers 13 residues. The germline V gene encodes CDR1 GTSNPN and CDR2 SVGIG (reference sequence). CDR3 sequence: CAWSWTGAETQYF. In nucleotides, the CDR3 is TGTGCCTGGAGCTGGACAGGGGCGGAGACCCAGTACTTC.

The chain couples TRBV29-1 to TRBJ1-3, with D uncertain. V shed 3 bases and J shed 1 base, with 4 bases lying between them. CDR3 length: 12 residues. Germline V gives CDR1 SQVTM, CDR2 ANQGSEA. The CDR3 nucleotides are TGCAGCGTTGAGCAATCTGGAAACACCATATATTTT. Translation gives CSVEQSGNTIYF.

The gene calls are TRBV4-2 and TRBJ1-4, with D uncertain. The V gene lost 1 base and the J gene lost 0 bases, with 12 bases spanning the gap. Germline V gene lookup returns CDR1 LGHNA and CDR2 YNFKEQ. The CDR3 length is 17 residues. The CDR3 nucleotides are TGTGCCAGCAGCCAAGGTCCAAGCGCTGCAACTAATGAAAAACTGTTTTTT. This gives the protein CASSQGPSAATNEKLFF.

V is TRBV7-4 and J is TRBJ2-7; no clear D. V was trimmed by 5 bases and J by 2 bases, leaving 10 bases between them. Germline V gives CDR1 SGHVT, CDR2 SQSDAQ. The CDR3 runs to 13 residues. CDR3 region: CASSPSMTYEQYF. CDR3 sequence (DNA): TGTGCCAGCAGCCCCAGTATGACCTACGAGCAGTACTTC.

This sequence joins TRBV9 and TRBJ2-3; no definite D call. Germline CDR1 reads SGDLS; CDR2 reads YYNGEE. CDR3 length: 13 residues. V lost 4 bases and J lost 0, with 6 bases in between. CDR3 in DNA: TGTGCCAGCAGCCCTGGGAGCACAGATACGCAGTATTTT. Its translation: CASSPGSTDTQYF.

J is TRBJ2-7 and V is TRBV5-5; D call uncertain. The germline V and J ends were trimmed by 0 bases and 3 bases, with 13 bases remaining between them. The CDR3 covers 15 residues. Germline-derived CDR1 and CDR2 are SGHKS and YYEKEE (reference sequence). The CDR3 DNA reads TGTGCCAGCAGCTTGGCCGATGACGAATACTACGAGCAGTACTTC. Its translation: CASSLADDEYYEQYF. The full variable domain, rest sourced from reference TRBV5-5 and TRBJ2-7, is DAGVTQSPTHLIKTRGQQVTLRCSPISGHKSVSWYQQVLGQGPQFIFQYYEKEERGRGNFPDRFSARQFPNYSSELNVNALLLGDSALYLCASSLADDEYYEQYFGPGTRLTVT.

This clone was seen a handful of times. The chain couples TRBV30 to TRBJ2-7; 10 nucleotides line up with TRBD1. CDR1 is GTSNPN, CDR2 SVGIG, per germline (reference sequence). V shed 4 bases, J shed 6 bases, and the junction held 9 bases outside the gene matches. The length of the CDR3 is 14 residues. Here the CDR3 DNA reads TGTGCCTGGAATACGGGACAGGGGAATGGCGAGCAGTACTTC. Translated, it gives CAWNTGQGNGEQYF. The full variable domain, with the rest looked up from reference TRBV30 and TRBJ2-7, is SQTIHQWPATLVQPVGSPLSLECTVEGTSNPNLYWYRQAAGRGLQLLFYSVGIGQISSEVPQNLSASRPQDRQFILSSKKLLLSDSGFYLCAWNTGQGNGEQYFGPGTRLTVT.

This chain connects TRBV19 to TRBJ1-5, with D perhaps TRBD1 (6 bases). This CDR3 comprises 13 residues. V lost 5 bases and J 9 bases, leaving 14 bases between the germline ends. Germline lookup yields CDR1 LNHDA and CDR2 SQIVND (reference sequence). The CDR3 sequence: CASSHDRTGPQHF. In nucleotides, the CDR3 is TGTGCCAGTAGTCATGACAGGACCGGGCCCCAGCATTTT. The full variable domain, with the rest looked up from reference TRBV19 and TRBJ1-5, is DGGITQSPKYLFRKEGQNVTLSCEQNLNHDAMYWYRQDPGQGLRLIYYSQIVNDFQKGDIAEGYSVSREKKESFPLTVTSAQKNPTAFYLCASSHDRTGPQHFGDGTRLSIL.

This clone is categorized as medium-sized. This rearrangement joins TRBV5-1 to TRBJ1-1; D might be TRBD1 (5 bases). Per the germline V gene, CDR1 is SGHRS and CDR2 is YFSETQ. The CDR3 covers 15 residues. V was pared by 0 bases and J by 0 bases, with 9 bases between. The DNA of the CDR3 is TGCGCCAGCAGCTTGGCAGGGAGGATGAACACTGAAGCTTTCTTT. It is translated as CASSLAGRMNTEAFF.

The chain uses TRBV5-1 and TRBJ2-7, with D possibly matching TRBD2 (5 bases). Germline V CDR1 and CDR2: SGHRS, YFSETQ. V dropped 4 bases and J dropped 4 bases, with 12 bases sitting between them. The CDR3 runs 13 residues. CDR3: CASSPEGGYEQYF. Here the CDR3 DNA reads TGCGCCAGCAGCCCGGAAGGAGGATACGAGCAGTACTTC.

The chain employs TRBV2 and TRBJ1-2; D is unresolved. V lost 4 bases and J 8 bases, leaving 14 bases between the germline ends. Germline V lookup: CDR1 SNHLY, CDR2 FYNNEI. The CDR3 is 13 residues long. The CDR3 DNA reads as TGTGCCAGCAGTGCGGTACACGATCCGGGCTACACCTTC. It codes for CASSAVHDPGYTF. The full variable domain, its missing parts supplied by reference TRBV2 and TRBJ1-2, is EPEVTQTPSHQVTQMGQEVILRCVPISNHLYFYWYRQILGQKVEFLVSFYNNEISEKSEIFDDQFSVERPDGSNFTLKIRSTKLEDSAMYFCASSAVHDPGYTFGSGTRLTVV.

In the case of this clone: The sample contains more than one DNA sequence encoding this CDR3. This chain connects TRBV14 to TRBJ2-7, with 7 bases that match TRBD1. The CDR3 runs 15 residues. From germline, CDR1 is SGHDN and CDR2 FVKESK. V lost 4 bases to trimming and J lost 2 bases; unmatched junction nucleotides: 8. CDR3 residues: CASSRSTGITYEQYF. CDR3 in DNA: TGTGCCAGCAGCCGATCGACAGGGATTACCTACGAGCAGTACTTC. Together with reference TRBV14 and TRBJ2-7, the CDR3 gives the full variable domain: EAGVTQFPSHSVIEKGQTVTLRCDPISGHDNLYWYRRVMGKEIKFLLHFVKESKQDESGMPNNRFLAERTGGTYSTLKVQPAELEDSGVYFCASSRSTGITYEQYFGPGTRLTVT.